The 26 T cell receptor beta chains given below trace back to one sample, sequenced in a study of T cell responses to AZD1222 COVID-19 vaccine. The repertoire was sequenced with immunoSEQ multiplex PCR; TCRdb's copy has only in-frame clones and lacks some. The sample lists roughly 70,000 clones, roughly 85% occurring once. Sequenced here: peripheral blood, sampled on day 0 of AZD1222 vaccination. These receptors came from an adult in good health.

The V call is TRBV6-1, the J call TRBJ2-1; D call uncertain. There are 16 residues in the CDR3. V lost 3 bases and J 6 bases, leaving 18 bases between the germline ends. The germline CDR1 and CDR2 sequences are MNHNS and SASEGT. CDR3 DNA sequence: TGTGCCAGCAGTGACGACTCCCGTTGGTTTTCCAATGAGCAGTTCTTC. Translated: CASSDDSRWFSNEQFF.

The CDR3 bases are TGCGCCAGCAGCCAAGATCGGGGTAGGACAGATACGCAGTATTTT. Amino acids: CASSQDRGRTDTQYF. The rearrangement uses TRBV4-3 and TRBJ2-3; perhaps TRBD2 as D (5 bases). Germline V gene sequence: CDR1 LGHNA, CDR2 YSLEER. This CDR3 is 15 amino acids long. V shed 0 bases and J shed 3 bases, with 10 bases lying between them.

The genes are TRBV6-5 and TRBJ1-1; 8 bases align to TRBD1. CDR1 and CDR2 (germline): MNHEY, SVGAGI. The CDR3 contains 13 residues. V lost 5 bases, J lost 11 bases, and 10 bases stayed unmatched. The CDR3 loop is CASSTNVQGAAFF. The CDR3 DNA is TGTGCCAGCAGTACAAACGTCCAGGGGGCTGCTTTCTTT.

V gene TRBV7-9 combines with J gene TRBJ1-4; a possible D gene is TRBD1 (6 bases). CDR1 is SEHNR, CDR2 FQNEAQ, per germline (reference sequence). This CDR3 has 14 amino acids. Trimming removed 3 bases at V and 8 bases at J, with 13 bases between. CDR3 loop: CASSFSQGGEKLFF. The CDR3 DNA sequence: TGTGCCAGCAGCTTCTCACAGGGCGGGGAAAAACTGTTTTTT.

This clone was seen only a few times. V and J are TRBV6-5 and TRBJ2-1; TRBD1 might be the D (5 bases). CDR1 is MNHEY, CDR2 SVGAGI, per germline. The length of the CDR3 is 11 residues. Trimming removed 7 bases from V and 8 bases from J, with 9 bases in between. The CDR3 spells CASTDSYEQFF. DNA of the CDR3: TGTGCCAGCACCGACAGCTATGAGCAGTTCTTC.

The rearrangement joins TRBV19 to TRBJ2-1, with 10 bases matching TRBD1. The CDR3 has 15 amino acids. CDR1 LNHDA and CDR2 SQIVND come from the germline V gene (reference sequence). V lost 5 bases to trimming and J lost 6 bases; unmatched junction nucleotides: 7. CDR3 DNA: TGTGCCAGTAGTCCAAAGACAGGGGGCCTCAATGAGCAGTTCTTC. It encodes CASSPKTGGLNEQFF.

This chain connects TRBV28 to TRBJ2-2, with a tentative D call TRBD1 (5 bases). This CDR3 is built from 14 residues. Trimming took 10 bases from V and 5 from J, leaving 17 bases between them. Germline assignment: CDR1 MDHEN and CDR2 SYDVKM. The CDR3 loop is CATVVQGGTGELFF. The CDR3 DNA sequence: TGTGCCACCGTTGTCCAGGGCGGAACCGGGGAGCTGTTTTTT.

V and J are TRBV24-1 and TRBJ2-1; D gene unclear. Germline V gives CDR1 KGHDR, CDR2 SFDVKD. The CDR3 loop spans 18 amino acids. V was shortened by 3 bases and J by 0 bases, with 17 bases between the two germline ends. CDR3 sequence reads: CATSDVGSPGYSYNEQFF. CDR3 bases: TGTGCCACCAGTGATGTAGGAAGCCCCGGCTACTCCTACAATGAGCAGTTCTTC.

The sample holds one count of this clone. Sequence at one end of the junction differs from germline and may be a read error. The V call is TRBV11-3, the J call TRBJ2-1; D gene unclear. Germline-derived CDR1 and CDR2 are SGHNT and YENEEA. This CDR3 comprises 13 residues. The CDR3 DNA follows: TGTGCCAGCAGCTTAGGCCCAAACAATGAGCGGTTCTTC. Residues: CASSLGPNNERFF.

This clone was seen once. The DNA for the CDR3 is TGTGCCACCAGCAAGTTTTCCGGGGGGCAAGAGACCCAGTACTTC. Its protein is CATSKFSGGQETQYF. V usage is TRBV15 and J usage is TRBJ2-5, with 7 bases that match TRBD2. V was pared by 4 bases and J by 2 bases, with 7 bases of the junction left unmatched. This CDR3 is built from 15 residues. Germline V gene lookup returns CDR1 LNHNV and CDR2 YYDKDF (reference sequence).

The CDR3 sequence: CASSYGGGTEAFF. For the CDR3, the DNA is TGTGCCAGCAGTTATGGAGGTGGCACTGAAGCTTTCTTT. The chain combines TRBV6-6 with TRBJ1-1, with D uncertain. The CDR3 sequence is 13 residues long. Germline assignment: CDR1 MNHNY and CDR2 SVGAGI (reference sequence). The V end was cut by 3 bases, the J end by 4 bases, with 9 bases between.

The J gene is TRBJ1-3, the V gene TRBV6-5; TRBD1 aligns across 8 bases. Trimming removed 6 bases from V and 2 bases from J; junction bases left unmatched: 3. The germline V gene has CDR1 MNHEY and CDR2 SVGAGI. The CDR3 contains 14 residues. CDR3 coding DNA: TGTGCCAGCAGACTACAGGGGGCTGGAAACACCATATATTTT. Amino acid sequence: CASRLQGAGNTIYF.

V and J are TRBV21-1 and TRBJ2-3; the tabulated D call, TRBD1, remains unverified against the DNA. TRBV21-1 corresponds to a pseudogene. This CDR3 region has 18 residues. CDR3 nucleotide sequence: TGTGCCAGCAGCAGGGACAGGGGTTGCGCCTTTAACACAGATACGCAGTATTTT. Amino acid sequence: CASSRDRGCAFNTDTQYF.

V and J are TRBV13 and TRBJ2-3, with a tentative D call TRBD2 (5 bases). The germline V gene has CDR1 PRHDT and CDR2 FYEKMQ (reference sequence). Trimming removed 1 base from V and 5 bases from J, with 7 bases in between. The CDR3 length is 13 residues. The CDR3: CASSLAGGDTQYF. The CDR3, as DNA: TGTGCCAGCAGCTTAGCAGGAGGAGATACGCAGTATTTT.

The V and J genes are TRBV6-2 or TRBV6-3 and TRBJ2-7; 8 positions match TRBD1. The J segment lost 5 bases and the V segment lost 2 bases, leaving 5 bases of the junction unmatched. The germline V gene has CDR1 MNHEY and CDR2 SVGEGT. There are 14 residues in the CDR3. CDR3: CASSYRQGADEQYF. CDR3 in DNA: TGTGCCAGCAGTTACAGGCAGGGGGCCGACGAGCAGTACTTC.

The chain has TRBV11-3 and TRBJ2-3; D tentatively reads TRBD1 or TRBD2 (5 bases each). Trimming shortened V by 4 bases and J by 3 bases, and 14 bases separated the two germline ends. Germline-derived CDR1 and CDR2 are SGHNT and YENEEA. This CDR3 has 15 residues. The CDR3: CASSSGSGTTDTQYF. Written as DNA, the CDR3 is TGTGCCAGCAGCTCAGGGTCGGGAACTACAGATACGCAGTATTTT.

V gene TRBV6-5 combines with J gene TRBJ1-4; D is ambiguous. Germline values: CDR1 MNHEY, CDR2 SVGAGI. The CDR3 sequence is 16 residues long. With 1 base removed from V and 0 bases from J, the gap between germline ends came to 9 bases. CDR3: CASSYYPPATNEKLFF. The CDR3 nucleotides read TGTGCCAGCAGTTACTACCCACCCGCAACTAATGAAAAACTGTTTTTT.

The rearrangement links TRBV5-1 to TRBJ2-7, with D uncertain. This CDR3 has 13 residues. Per the germline V gene, CDR1 is SGHRS and CDR2 is YFSETQ. V lost 4 bases and J lost 2, with 10 bases in between. CDR3: CASSPGDTYEQYF. In DNA form, the CDR3 reads TGCGCCAGCAGCCCCGGTGACACCTACGAGCAGTACTTC.

The chain employs TRBV19 and TRBJ2-7; D possibly corresponds to TRBD1 (5 bases). The germline gives CDR1 LNHDA, CDR2 SQIVND (reference sequence). This CDR3 region has 13 residues. V lost 6 bases and J 0 bases, leaving 9 bases between the germline ends. The CDR3, as DNA: TGTGCCAGTAGGAAGGGGCCCTCCTACGAGCAGTACTTC. Amino acid sequence: CASRKGPSYEQYF. Combining the CDR3 with reference TRBV19 and TRBJ2-7 gives the whole variable domain DGGITQSPKYLFRKEGQNVTLSCEQNLNHDAMYWYRQDPGQGLRLIYYSQIVNDFQKGDIAEGYSVSREKKESFPLTVTSAQKNPTAFYLCASRKGPSYEQYFGPGTRLTVT.

V gene TRBV7-2 combines with J gene TRBJ1-4; 10 nucleotides line up with TRBD1. V lost 0 bases and J lost 5; bases outside the gene matches: 3. Germline V gene lookup returns CDR1 SGHTA and CDR2 FQGNSA. The length of the CDR3 is 16 residues. The CDR3 bases are TGTGCCAGCAGCTTAGCCGGGGACAGGGGCAATGAAAAACTGTTTTTT. This gives the protein CASSLAGDRGNEKLFF.

CDR3 nucleotide sequence: TGTGCCAGCAGCCGGACGCCGAACACCGGGGAGCTGTTTTTT. Encoded protein: CASSRTPNTGELFF. This chain uses TRBV5-5 with TRBJ2-2; D remains ambiguous. The V and J ends lost 4 bases and 0 bases respectively, with 7 bases between them. The CDR3 covers 14 residues. Per germline, CDR1 SGHKS and CDR2 YYEKEE (reference sequence).

The rearrangement joins TRBV19 to TRBJ1-4; 7 bases map to TRBD1. V was pared by 6 bases and J by 8 bases, with 12 bases of the junction left unmatched. The V gene's germline CDR1 is LNHDA and CDR2 SQIVND (reference sequence). This CDR3 is built from 15 residues. CDR3 in amino acids: CASSLNTGDGEKLFF. In nucleotides, the CDR3 is TGTGCCAGTAGCCTTAATACAGGGGACGGCGAAAAACTGTTTTTT.

The chain combines TRBV7-3 with TRBJ2-3; D not certain. V shed 2 bases and J shed 0 bases, with 12 bases lying between them. Germline CDR1 SGHTA, CDR2 FQGTGA. The CDR3 has 16 amino acids. The CDR3 sequence: CASSLLGGSSTDTQYF. The CDR3 DNA reads as TGTGCCAGCAGCTTACTCGGCGGATCTAGCACAGATACGCAGTATTTT.

V and J are TRBV19 and TRBJ1-1, with a possible D match to TRBD1 (6 bases). Germline values: CDR1 LNHDA, CDR2 SQIVND (reference sequence). The V and J ends lost 2 bases and 3 bases respectively, with 16 bases between them. CDR3 length: 16 residues. CDR3 in amino acids: CASSIQGKGTDTEAFF. CDR3 coding DNA: TGTGCCAGTAGTATACAGGGGAAGGGGACGGACACTGAAGCTTTCTTT. Combining the CDR3 with reference TRBV19 and TRBJ1-1 gives the whole variable domain DGGITQSPKYLFRKEGQNVTLSCEQNLNHDAMYWYRQDPGQGLRLIYYSQIVNDFQKGDIAEGYSVSREKKESFPLTVTSAQKNPTAFYLCASSIQGKGTDTEAFFGQGTRLTVV.

The chain combines TRBV11-2 with TRBJ2-7; D may be TRBD1 (6 bases). The V gene lost 3 bases and the J gene lost 6 bases, with 15 bases spanning the gap. In germline, CDR1 is SGHAT, CDR2 FQNNGV. This CDR3 is built from 14 residues. The CDR3 region is CASSFGAQGGEQYF. As DNA, the CDR3 is TGTGCCAGCAGCTTTGGGGCCCAAGGGGGCGAGCAGTACTTC. Filled out from reference TRBV11-2 and TRBJ2-7, the complete variable domain reads EAGVAQSPRYKIIEKRQSVAFWCNPISGHATLYWYQQILGQGPKLLIQFQNNGVVDDSQLPKDRFSAERLKGVDSTLKIQPAKLEDSAVYLCASSFGAQGGEQYFGPGTRLTVT.

The chain has TRBV5-4 and TRBJ2-7; 12 nucleotides line up with TRBD2. CDR3 length: 14 amino acids. V dropped 1 base and J dropped 7; count of bases not matched to a gene: 3. Germline assignment: CDR1 SGHNT and CDR2 YYREEE (reference sequence). CDR3 nucleotide sequence: TGTGCCAGCAGCTTGCCCCTAGCGGGAGGGGAGCAGTACTTC. Translated, it gives CASSLPLAGGEQYF.